The 16 T cell receptor beta chains listed next were all sequenced from one sample in a study of blood T cell repertoires in COVID-19. The data were produced by immunoSEQ multiplex PCR, yet TCRdb's version contains in-frame clones alone and is incomplete. The sample has approximately 290,000 clones, 75% to 95% seen once. Sequences were obtained from PBMCs or T cells enriched from blood (not recorded which). These receptors originate from a woman between 25 and 40 years old who had recovered from COVID-19.

The chain couples TRBV11-2 to TRBJ1-2; 7 nucleotides match TRBD1. V dropped 5 bases and J dropped 0; count of bases not matched to a gene: 6. The germline CDR1 and CDR2 sequences are SGHAT and FQNNGV. This CDR3 has 15 residues. CDR3 sequence reads: CASSTHRGANYGYTF. In nucleotides, the CDR3 is TGTGCCAGCAGCACCCACAGGGGAGCTAACTATGGCTACACCTTC. Full variable domain (outside the CDR3, taken from reference TRBV11-2 and TRBJ1-2): EAGVAQSPRYKIIEKRQSVAFWCNPISGHATLYWYQQILGQGPKLLIQFQNNGVVDDSQLPKDRFSAERLKGVDSTLKIQPAKLEDSAVYLCASSTHRGANYGYTFGSGTRLTVV.

The table lists this clone with a few counts. The J gene is TRBJ2-7, the V gene TRBV9; possible D gene TRBD2, 6 bases. The CDR3 length is 14 residues. Germline loops: CDR1 SGDLS, CDR2 YYNGEE. Trimming removed 3 bases at V and 2 bases at J, with 12 bases between. The chain's CDR3 is CASSATGVAYEQYF. CDR3 DNA sequence: TGTGCCAGCAGCGCTACGGGGGTGGCCTACGAGCAGTACTTC.

V and J are TRBV10-1 and TRBJ2-5, with TRBD2 as a possible D gene (6 bases). V gave up 4 bases and J gave up 1 base, with 19 bases separating them. In germline, CDR1 is WNHNN, CDR2 SYGVQD (reference sequence). CDR3 length: 17 residues. DNA for the CDR3: TGCGCCAGCAGTGCAAGCGGTGGGGGGACTGGCCAAGAGACCCAGTACTTC. Translated: CASSASGGGTGQETQYF.

In nucleotides, the CDR3 is TGTGCCAGCAGTGGACAGGGAGTCCGCTATGGCTACACCTTC. Its translation is CASSGQGVRYGYTF. This chain uses TRBV2 with TRBJ1-2, with TRBD1 identical over 7 bases. In germline, CDR1 is SNHLY, CDR2 FYNNEI. The CDR3 is 14 residues long. The V gene end was trimmed by 4 bases and the J gene end by 4 bases; junction bases not matched to a gene: 6.

Only a few counts were recorded for this clone. This chain joins TRBV6-5 and TRBJ2-7, with 13 positions matching TRBD2. J lost 0 bases, V lost 5 bases, and 1 base had no gene match. The germline CDR1 and CDR2 sequences are MNHEY and SVGAGI. The CDR3 runs 15 residues. The CDR3 DNA reads TGTGCCAGCAGTAGGACTAGCGGGAGCTCCTACGAGCAGTACTTC. Encoded protein: CASSRTSGSSYEQYF.

V and J are TRBV2 and TRBJ2-5; D unresolved. Germline loops: CDR1 SNHLY, CDR2 FYNNEI. V shed 6 bases and J shed 5 bases, with 10 bases lying between them. The CDR3 runs to 12 residues. CDR3 coding DNA: TGTGCCAGCAGCAAAGACGGGGAGACCCAGTACTTC. Translation gives CASSKDGETQYF.

In its sample, this clone was seen a few times. V gene TRBV28 combines with J gene TRBJ1-2; D is unresolved. This CDR3 has 12 residues. The ends were cut back, 5 bases at V and 3 bases at J, with 7 bases in the middle. Germline V gene sequence: CDR1 MDHEN, CDR2 SYDVKM. In nucleotides, the CDR3 is TGTGCCAGCAGTCCCCGAGACTATGGCTACACCTTC. Protein product: CASSPRDYGYTF.

The chain is built from TRBV10-3 and TRBJ2-1; D might be TRBD2 (6 bases). Trimming took 3 bases from V and 10 from J, leaving 16 bases between them. This CDR3 has 14 residues. Germline CDR1 is ENHRY and CDR2 is SYGVKD. CDR3 coding DNA: TGTGCCATCAGTGATCCAGGCGGAGGGTGGGAGCAGTTCTTC. Translated: CAISDPGGGWEQFF.

This chain links TRBV28 with TRBJ2-4; TRBD1 aligns across 7 bases. The CDR3 is 14 residues long. V dropped 5 bases and J dropped 9; count of bases not matched to a gene: 10. The V gene's germline CDR1 is MDHEN and CDR2 SYDVKM. The CDR3: CASSMGQFYGIQYF. CDR3 bases: TGTGCCAGCAGTATGGGACAGTTCTATGGCATTCAGTACTTC. Using reference TRBV28 and TRBJ2-4 for the parts outside the CDR3, the full variable domain is DVKVTQSSRYLVKRTGEKVFLECVQDMDHENMFWYRQDPGLGLRLIYFSYDVKMKEKGDIPEGYSVSREKKERFSLILESASTNQTSMYLCASSMGQFYGIQYFGAGTRLSVL.

This chain uses TRBV7-2 with TRBJ1-5; 7 nucleotides agree with TRBD1. This CDR3 has 15 residues. The germline V gene encodes CDR1 SGHTA and CDR2 FQGNSA. V was clipped by 4 bases and J by 3 bases; unmatched bases: 6. The CDR3 nucleotides are TGTGCCAGCAGCTCCCTGGGACAGTACAATCAGCCCCAGCATTTT. Residues: CASSSLGQYNQPQHF.

CDR3 DNA sequence: TGTGCCAGCAGCTTAGGAACGGGACAGATAAGCTCTGGGGCCAACGTCCTGACTTTC. Encoded protein: CASSLGTGQISSGANVLTF. The chain combines TRBV11-2 with TRBJ2-6, with 7 bases lining up with TRBD1. V trimming: 1 base; J trimming: 0 bases; junction bases outside the gene matches: 9. The CDR3 is 19 amino acids. Per the germline V gene, CDR1 is SGHAT and CDR2 is FQNNGV.

This rearrangement joins TRBV20-1 to TRBJ2-7; 7 bases align to TRBD1. Unmatched junction bases numbered 2, after V lost 4 bases and J lost 5 bases. The CDR3 is 11 amino acids. Germline assignment: CDR1 DFQATT and CDR2 SNEGSKA (reference sequence). In DNA form, the CDR3 reads TGCAGTGCTACGGACAGGAACGAGCAGTACTTC. It encodes CSATDRNEQYF.

The V call is TRBV7-3, the J call TRBJ2-3; D may be TRBD2 (5 bases). Per germline, CDR1 SGHTA and CDR2 FQGTGA. This CDR3 comprises 17 residues. Trimming removed 1 base from V and 6 bases from J, with 20 bases in between. CDR3 residues: CASSLNPPGNVMDTQYF. CDR3 DNA sequence: TGTGCCAGCAGCTTAAACCCCCCCGGGAACGTCATGGATACGCAGTATTTT.

The gene calls are TRBV19 and TRBJ1-2, with D unclear. This CDR3 is 13 amino acids long. The germline V gene encodes CDR1 LNHDA and CDR2 SQIVND (reference sequence). The V gene lost 3 bases and the J gene lost 0 bases, with 5 bases spanning the gap. The CDR3 loop reads CASSISANYGYTF. Here the CDR3 DNA reads TGTGCCAGTAGTATTTCAGCTAACTATGGCTACACCTTC.

The chain carries TRBV12-3 or TRBV12-4 and TRBJ1-1; D is unclear. There are 13 residues in the CDR3. V was shortened by 3 bases and J by 0 bases, with 5 bases between the two germline ends. CDR3 in DNA: TGTGCCAGCAGTTTCCAGATGAACACTGAAGCTTTCTTT. This translates into CASSFQMNTEAFF.

V is TRBV29-1 and J is TRBJ2-1; the D gene is possibly TRBD2 (6 bases). V was cut by 1 base and J by 3 bases, with 10 bases left in between. The CDR3 runs 14 residues. Germline CDR1 and CDR2: SQVTM and ANQGSEA. DNA of the CDR3: TGCAGCGTTGAAGGGCGGGGAGACTACAATGAGCAGTTCTTC. Translation: CSVEGRGDYNEQFF.